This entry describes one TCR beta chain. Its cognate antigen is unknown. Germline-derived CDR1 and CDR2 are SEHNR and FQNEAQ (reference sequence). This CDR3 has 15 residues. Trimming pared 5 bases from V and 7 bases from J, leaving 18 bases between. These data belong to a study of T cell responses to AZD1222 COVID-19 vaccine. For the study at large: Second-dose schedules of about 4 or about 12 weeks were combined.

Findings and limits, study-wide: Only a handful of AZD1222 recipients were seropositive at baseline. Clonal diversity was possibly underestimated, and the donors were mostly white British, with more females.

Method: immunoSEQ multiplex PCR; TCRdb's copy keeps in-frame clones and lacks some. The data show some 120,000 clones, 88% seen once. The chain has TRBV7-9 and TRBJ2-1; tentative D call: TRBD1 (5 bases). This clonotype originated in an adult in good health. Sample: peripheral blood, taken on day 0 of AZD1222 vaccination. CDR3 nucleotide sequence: TGTGCCAGCAGCCGGACCGAAAATGGGGCGAATGAGCAGTTCTTC. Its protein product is CASSRTENGANEQFF.